A selection of T cell receptor beta chains follows, all from one sample in a study of T cell responses to AZD1222 COVID-19 vaccine. Sequencing used immunoSEQ multiplex PCR; TCRdb keeps in-frame clones, though not all of them. The data show some 120,000 clones, 80% to 90% seen once. The sequences come from peripheral blood, collected on day 0 of AZD1222 vaccination. All receptors come from an adult in good health. The CDR3 runs from the conserved cysteine through the conserved F or W. The order of the fields is J gene, D gene, V gene, clone size, CDR3 DNA, CDR3 protein. The D gene is left open where the match is weak. Rows may omit the clone size; those that give it use once, few, many or a size class.

>TRBJ2-4|-|TRBV2|once
TGTGCCAGCAGTGTTGGAGGGGGGCAGGACATTCAGTACTTC
CASSVGGGQDIQYF
>TRBJ2-7|TRBD2|TRBV10-3|few
TGTGCCATCAGGAGGGTGGTGTTAAGGACTAGCGGGAACCAAGGGGTCTACGAGCAGTACTTC
CAIRRVVLRTSGNQGVYEQYF
>TRBJ1-5|-|TRBV19|-
TGTGCCAGTAGTGCAAACAGGGATCAGCCCCAGCATTTT
CASSANRDQPQHF
>TRBJ1-2|-|TRBV3-1/TRBV3-2|-
TGTGCCAGCAGCCTCGGGGTATTGAACTATGGCTACACCTTC
CASSLGVLNYGYTF
>TRBJ2-6|-|TRBV27|-
TGTGCCAGCAGTAGGGCGTTTTCTGGGGCCAACGTCCTGACTTTC
CASSRAFSGANVLTF
>TRBJ2-7|TRBD2|TRBV3-1/TRBV3-2|-
TGTGCCAGCAGCCCCCACCCAGCGGGGACCTACGAGCAGTACTTC
CASSPHPAGTYEQYF
>TRBJ2-7|TRBD1|TRBV28|-
TGTGCCAGCAGAGTGACAGGGGGGGAGTCCTACGAGCAGTACTTC
CASRVTGGESYEQYF
>TRBJ2-1|TRBD2|TRBV7-2|-
TGTGCCAGCAGCAGGGGACTAGCGGGGGCCCACAATGAGCAGTTCTTC
CASSRGLAGAHNEQFF
>TRBJ2-3|-|TRBV12-3/TRBV12-4|-
TGTGCCAGCAGTTCGGGTGATACGCAGTATTTT
CASSSGDTQYF
>TRBJ1-6|TRBD1|TRBV5-1|-
TGCGCCAGCAGCCCATCCCCGGGACAGGGGGATTCACCCCTCCACTTT
CASSPSPGQGDSPLHF
>TRBJ2-1|TRBD2|TRBV11-3|once
TGTGCCAGCAGCTTAGGCGGGACTAGCGTGGGCAATGAGCAGTTCTTC
CASSLGGTSVGNEQFF
>TRBJ2-7|TRBD2|TRBV5-6|-
TGTGCCAGCAGCCGAAGGACTAGCGGTCCCTACGAGCAGTACTTC
CASSRRTSGPYEQYF
>TRBJ2-7|TRBD1|TRBV2|-
TGTGCCAGCAGAGAAACAGGGGACGCCCCCTACGAGCAGTACTTC
CASRETGDAPYEQYF
>TRBJ1-2|-|TRBV3-1/TRBV3-2|-
TGTGCCAGCAGCCAAGATTTAAGGAACGGCTACACCTTC
CASSQDLRNGYTF
>TRBJ2-7|-|TRBV11-2|-
TGTGCCAGCAGCTTTACCCGGGATCCCACGGCCCAGCAGTACTTC
CASSFTRDPTAQQYF
>TRBJ1-1|-|TRBV11-1|-
TGTGCCAGCAGCTTCGCCCGGGGAAACACTGAAGCTTTCTTT
CASSFARGNTEAFF
>TRBJ2-1|TRBD2|TRBV6-1|-
TGTGCCAGCAGTGAAGGGCGGGAGGGGAATGAGCAGTTCTTC
CASSEGREGNEQFF
>TRBJ1-1|-|TRBV7-2|-
TGTGCCAGCAGCCAAGACAGGATTGGGTCTCTGAACACTGAAGCTTTCTTT
CASSQDRIGSLNTEAFF
>TRBJ1-1|-|TRBV29-1|once
TGCAGCGGCGGGAACACTGAAGCTTTCTTT
CSGGNTEAFF
>TRBJ1-4|-|TRBV3-1/TRBV3-2|few
TGTGCCAGCAGCCCTAATGAAAAACTGTTTTTT
CASSPNEKLFF
>TRBJ1-2|-|TRBV3-1/TRBV3-2|-
TGTGCCAGCAGCCAAGGTGTAGCAGGAGCCAACTATGGCTACACCTTC
CASSQGVAGANYGYTF
>TRBJ2-2|TRBD2|TRBV30|-
TGTGCCTGGAGTGCCGGGACTAGCGGGGTAACCGGGGAGCTGTTTTTT
CAWSAGTSGVTGELFF
>TRBJ2-7|TRBD2|TRBV7-2|-
TGTGCCAGCAGCTTCGGGACTAGCGGGGACCTTTACGAGCAGTACTTC
CASSFGTSGDLYEQYF
>TRBJ1-1|-|TRBV12-3/TRBV12-4|-
TGTGCCAGCAGCCTCACAGGGAACACTGAAGCTTTCTTT
CASSLTGNTEAFF
>TRBJ2-3|-|TRBV10-3|-
TGTGCCCGGGCGGTAGGCGGTACAGATACGCAGTATTTT
CARAVGGTDTQYF
>TRBJ1-1|-|TRBV3-1/TRBV3-2|-
TGTGCCAGCAGCCAAGACGTGCTGGCGAACACTGAAGCTTTCTTT
CASSQDVLANTEAFF
>TRBJ1-1|-|TRBV10-3|-
TGTGCCATCAGTGACCCAGGGGTGAACACTGAAGCTTTCTTT
CAISDPGVNTEAFF
>TRBJ2-7|-|TRBV5-1|-
TGCGCCAGCAGCTTTCAGGAAAAATCCTACGAGCAGTACTTC
CASSFQEKSYEQYF
>TRBJ2-1|TRBD2|TRBV3-1/TRBV3-2|once
TGTGCCAGCAGCCAAAGGACTAGCGGGGTCAGCTCCTACAATGAGCAGTTCTTC
CASSQRTSGVSSYNEQFF
>TRBJ2-2|-|TRBV30|-
TGTGCCTGGAGTGGGGGCCCAGGGGCCGGGGAGCTGTTTTTT
CAWSGGPGAGELFF
>TRBJ2-2|-|TRBV19|-
TGTGCCATTAAACCAGAAACCGGGGAGCTGTTTTTT
CAIKPETGELFF
>TRBJ2-1|TRBD1|TRBV7-2|-
TGTGCCAGCAGCTTAGAAGGGACAGGGGGCTGGAATGAGCAGTTCTTC
CASSLEGTGGWNEQFF
>TRBJ2-1|-|TRBV19|once
TGTGCCAGTAGTATCAGTGGTAGGGACTGGAACAATGAGCAGTTCTTC
CASSISGRDWNNEQFF
>TRBJ2-5|TRBD1|TRBV28|once
TGTGCCAGCAGTCCTGGACAGGGGGGTTTTAAGGAGACCCAGTACTTC
CASSPGQGGFKETQYF
>TRBJ1-6|-|TRBV28|-
TGTGCCAGCAGTTTACCCCTGGGAGCGTGGTCGCCCCTCCACTTT
CASSLPLGAWSPLHF
>TRBJ2-2|-|TRBV19|-
TGTGCCAGTAGTATACAAATAGGGGTCGGCACCGGGGAGCTGTTTTTT
CASSIQIGVGTGELFF
>TRBJ1-6|-|TRBV4-3|-
TGCGCCAGCAGCCAAGATATCATACCGGGTAATTCACCCCTCCACTTT
CASSQDIIPGNSPLHF
>TRBJ1-2|TRBD1|TRBV7-9|-
TGTGCCAGCAGCTTAGCCGGGACAGACTTGGACTTC
CASSLAGTDLDF
>TRBJ2-3|-|TRBV19|-
TGTGCCAGTACCCGAGGCGGAGGAGACACAGATACGCAGTATTTT
CASTRGGGDTDTQYF
>TRBJ2-1|-|TRBV29-1|-
TGCAGCGGCTTTCTCGGGACCAAGTCCTACAATGAGCAGTTCTTC
CSGFLGTKSYNEQFF
>TRBJ1-6|-|TRBV3-1/TRBV3-2|-
TGTGCCAGCAGCCAAGAGGAAGGGAATAAGTCCTATAATTCACCCCTCCACTTT
CASSQEEGNKSYNSPLHF
>TRBJ2-5|-|TRBV6-5|-
TGTGCCAGCAGTTACTCAGCTATTCAGACCCAGTACTTC
CASSYSAIQTQYF
>TRBJ2-2|-|TRBV4-1|few
TGCGCCAGCAGCCCGGACTCCACGGTCACCGGGGAGCTGTTTTTT
CASSPDSTVTGELFF
>TRBJ2-5|-|TRBV10-3|-
TGTGCCATCAGTGAACGAGGGCAGGGGGAGACCCAGTACTTC
CAISERGQGETQYF
>TRBJ2-7|TRBD1|TRBV9|-
TGTGCCAGCAGCGTTCGACAGGGCCTCTACGAGCAGTACTTC
CASSVRQGLYEQYF
>TRBJ2-1|-|TRBV24-1|-
TGTGCCACCAGTCTCGGCGGGGAGCAGTTCTTC
CATSLGGEQFF
>TRBJ1-1|-|TRBV7-2|-
TGTGCCAGCAGCTTGGGCACTGAAGCTTTCTTT
CASSLGTEAFF
>TRBJ2-7|TRBD2|TRBV30|-
TGTGCCTGGGGTAGCGGGAGTGTGTACGAGCAGTACTTC
CAWGSGSVYEQYF
>TRBJ2-7|-|TRBV29-1|-
TGCAGCGTCGTTGACTACGAGCAGTACTTC
CSVVDYEQYF
>TRBJ1-2|TRBD1|TRBV5-4|-
TGTGCCAGCAGCTTGGGACAGGGTGTAAGTTTGAGAGGCTACACCTTC
CASSLGQGVSLRGYTF
>TRBJ2-7|-|TRBV30|once
TGTGCCTGGAGTGGGCCCCATGGAGCCGAGCAGTACTTC
CAWSGPHGAEQYF
>TRBJ2-7|-|TRBV10-3|-
TGTGCCATCAGTGAGGGACCCACCGTCGAGCAGTACTTC
CAISEGPTVEQYF
>TRBJ1-5|TRBD1|TRBV3-1/TRBV3-2|-
TGTGCCAGCAGCCATGCAGGGGGCGATCAGCCCCAGCATTTT
CASSHAGGDQPQHF
>TRBJ1-6|-|TRBV27|-
TGTGCCAGCAGTTTTTCACCCCTCCACTTT
CASSFSPLHF
>TRBJ2-5|TRBD2|TRBV6-5|-
TGTGCCAGCAGCTGGGGTAGCGGGGGCGAAGAGACCCAGTACTTC
CASSWGSGGEETQYF
>TRBJ2-1|-|TRBV9|-
TGTGCCAGCAGCGTAGGGCTTCTCTCCTACAATGAGCAGTTCTTC
CASSVGLLSYNEQFF
>TRBJ1-2|-|TRBV6-1|-
TGTGCCAGCAGTGACGCCGGGACCGGGGACTATGGCTACACCTTC
CASSDAGTGDYGYTF